These T cell receptor beta chains were read from a single sample in a study of OX40 agonist ivuxolimab in advanced cancers. Assay used: immunoSEQ multiplex PCR; TCRdb lists only in-frame clones, some missing. The table records 72,000 or so clones, around 87% of them present only once. The sample consisted of CD4+ or CD8+ T cells sorted from blood, taken in a trial of the OX40 agonist ivuxolimab. These receptors came from an adult with an advanced solid tumor such as melanoma, head and neck, liver or kidney cancer. Both conserved end residues are part of each CDR3. D genes are given only for firm matches. Rows may omit the clone size; those that give it use once, few, many or a size class.

j_gene,v_gene,d_gene,abundance,CDR3aa,CDR3nt
TRBJ2-5,TRBV9,.,.,CASSASPGPQETQYF,TGTGCCAGCAGCGCGTCCCCGGGACCTCAGGAGACCCAGTACTTC
TRBJ1-4,TRBV5-1,.,.,CASSLDINEKLFF,TGCGCCAGCAGCCTCGACATTAATGAAAAACTGTTTTTT
TRBJ2-1,TRBV7-2,.,.,CASSPQTLSYNEQFF,TGTGCCAGCAGCCCGCAGACCCTCTCCTACAATGAGCAGTTCTTC
TRBJ1-2,TRBV5-4,TRBD1,.,CASSQAGGEGYTF,TGTGCCAGCAGCCAAGCAGGGGGCGAGGGCTACACCTTC
TRBJ2-5,TRBV10-1,.,.,CASSESIWSETQYF,TGCGCCAGCAGTGAGTCGATATGGTCGGAGACCCAGTACTTC
TRBJ2-1,TRBV7-8,TRBD1,.,CASSSTHDFGTENNEQFF,TGTGCCAGCAGCTCCACACACGATTTCGGGACAGAGAACAATGAGCAGTTCTTC
TRBJ2-5,TRBV18,.,.,CASSPWGRETQYF,TGTGCCAGCTCACCATGGGGGAGGGAGACCCAGTACTTC
TRBJ2-1,TRBV18,TRBD2,few,CASSQGRGGYNEQFF,TGTGCCAGCTCCCAAGGGAGGGGAGGCTACAATGAGCAGTTCTTC
TRBJ1-5,TRBV19,.,.,CASSWVGRGNQPQHF,TGTGCCAGTAGTTGGGTAGGGAGGGGCAATCAGCCCCAGCATTTT
TRBJ1-2,TRBV28,.,.,CASSAPPEYYGYTF,TGTGCCAGCAGTGCACCCCCAGAGTACTATGGCTACACCTTC
TRBJ1-1,TRBV11-3,TRBD1,.,CASSRQGSSTEAFF,TGTGCCAGCAGCCGACAGGGCTCGAGCACTGAAGCTTTCTTT
TRBJ1-1,TRBV7-9,.,.,CASSSGQQNTEAFF,TGTGCCAGCAGCTCCGGACAGCAGAACACTGAAGCTTTCTTT
TRBJ2-2,TRBV11-2,TRBD1,.,CASSLDLRGTNTGELFF,TGTGCCAGCAGCTTAGATCTCAGGGGGACGAACACCGGGGAGCTGTTTTTT
TRBJ2-2,TRBV27,TRBD1,.,CASSRGTGPVPGELFF,TGTGCCAGCAGTCGAGGGACAGGCCCAGTCCCTGGGGAGCTGTTTTTT
TRBJ1-1,TRBV2,.,few,CATGQNTEAFF,TGTGCCACCGGGCAGAACACTGAAGCTTTCTTT
TRBJ1-2,TRBV2,.,.,CASSSARAYGYTF,TGTGCCAGCAGTTCGGCCAGGGCCTATGGCTACACCTTC
TRBJ2-2,TRBV19,TRBD2,.,CASSGLAGTSGSRAGELFF,TGTGCCAGTAGCGGCTTGGCAGGGACTAGCGGGAGTCGAGCCGGGGAGCTGTTTTTT
TRBJ2-1,TRBV29-1,.,once,CSVVAPRPYNEQFF,TGCAGCGTTGTAGCTCCCAGGCCCTACAATGAGCAGTTCTTC
TRBJ1-2,TRBV7-9,.,few,CASSFYNGYTF,TGTGCCAGCAGCTTCTATAATGGCTACACCTTC
TRBJ2-3,TRBV5-1,.,once,CASSPMAGPDTQYF,TGCGCCAGCAGCCCCATGGCTGGTCCAGATACGCAGTATTTT
TRBJ2-7,TRBV12-2,.,.,CASRLAPPTSGSVDEQYF,TGTGCAAGTCGCTTAGCGCCCCCAACGAGCGGGAGTGTCGACGAGCAGTACTTC
TRBJ2-2,TRBV12-5,.,few,CASGLRAWEAFGELFF,TGTGCTAGTGGTTTGAGGGCTTGGGAAGCTTTCGGGGAGCTGTTTTTT
TRBJ2-2,TRBV5-1,.,.,CASGLVSGELFF,TGCGCCAGCGGCCTCGTATCCGGGGAGCTGTTTTTT
TRBJ2-5,TRBV28,.,once,CASSLGAFRESAQYF,TGTGCCAGCAGTTTAGGTGCCTTTCGGGAGTCGGCCCAGTACTTC
TRBJ1-1,TRBV5-1,.,.,CASSLRGNTEAFF,TGCGCCAGCAGCTTGAGGGGGAACACTGAAGCTTTCTTT
TRBJ2-7,TRBV28,TRBD2,.,CASRRSGGPSEQYF,TGTGCCAGCAGACGGTCGGGAGGGCCCTCCGAGCAGTACTTC
TRBJ2-6,TRBV5-6,TRBD1,.,CASSLGDREGSGANVLTF,TGTGCCAGCAGCTTGGGGGACAGGGAAGGCTCTGGGGCCAACGTCCTGACTTTC
TRBJ1-2,TRBV6-6,TRBD1,.,CASSWGQGILRGYTF,TGTGCCAGCAGTTGGGGACAGGGAATTTTGCGTGGCTACACCTTC
TRBJ2-5,TRBV21-1,.,.,CASSSQRRGQQETQYF,TGTGCCAGCAGCTCACAACGTCGGGGACAGCAAGAGACCCAGTACTTC